This T cell receptor (beta chain) was found in a study of regulatory T cells in long-lasting Graves disease. The study, taken as a whole, reports: Limited samples may have lowered accuracy. The study found TRBV28, TRBJ1-2 and TRBJ2-5 favored in persistent disease.

Germline values: CDR1 GTSNPN, CDR2 SVGIG (reference sequence). V shed 3 bases and J shed 1 base, with 7 bases lying between them. The CDR3 length is 13 residues. As for time point: newly diagnosed GD, antithyroid drugs for less than 3 months. Generation of the TCR library employed RNA extracted from PBMCs. Library construction for TCR beta used iRepertoire HTBI primers and Arm-PCR of CDR3 regions. One entry per CDR3 protein, called by TCRdb with MiXCR from the multiplex PCR reads. The repertoire holds 420,000 or so distinct CDR3 sequences, with around 15% as singletons. This clonotype was seen repeatedly, ten times or more. The antigen remains undetermined. These data were also reused for a study on T cells in Graves' hyperthyroidism and ophthalmopathy. That investigation notes: Disease duration under 2 months; hyperthyroidism patients were aged 18 to 65.

This sequence joins TRBV30 and TRBJ1-5, with unresolved D. The input for sequencing was peripheral blood mononuclear cells (PBMCs), taken at new diagnosis, from a patient treated with antithyroid drugs. The origin of this receptor is a woman under 30 with Graves disease. The CDR3 bases are TGTGCCTGGAGCGAAGACAGCAATCAGCCCCAGCATTTT. Amino acids: CAWSEDSNQPQHF. The full variable domain, with the rest looked up from reference TRBV30 and TRBJ1-5, is SQTIHQWPATLVQPVGSPLSLECTVEGTSNPNLYWYRQAAGRGLQLLFYSVGIGQISSEVPQNLSASRPQDRQFILSSKKLLLSDSGFYLCAWSEDSNQPQHFGDGTRLSIL.